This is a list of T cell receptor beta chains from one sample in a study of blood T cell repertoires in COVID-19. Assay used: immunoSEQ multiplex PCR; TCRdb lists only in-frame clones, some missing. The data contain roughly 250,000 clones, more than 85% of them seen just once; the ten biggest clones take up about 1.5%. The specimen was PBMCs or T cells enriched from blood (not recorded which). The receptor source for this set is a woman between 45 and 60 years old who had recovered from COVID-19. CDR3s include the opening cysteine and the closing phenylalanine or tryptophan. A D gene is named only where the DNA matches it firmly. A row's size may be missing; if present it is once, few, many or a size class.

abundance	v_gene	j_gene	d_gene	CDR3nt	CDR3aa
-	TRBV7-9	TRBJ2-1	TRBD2	TGTGCCAGCAACAAACCTAGCGGGGTTTACAATGAGCAGTTCTTC	CASNKPSGVYNEQFF
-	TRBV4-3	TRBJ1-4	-	TGCGCCAGCAGCCTGATGGCTTCTAATGAAAAACTGTTTTTT	CASSLMASNEKLFF
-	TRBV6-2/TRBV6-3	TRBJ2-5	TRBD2	TGTGCCAGCAGTTACGCGGGAGAGACGACCCAGTACTTC	CASSYAGETTQYF
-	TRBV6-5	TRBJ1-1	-	TGTGCCGTTAGGAACACTGAAGCTTTCTTT	CAVRNTEAFF
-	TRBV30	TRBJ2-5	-	TGTGCCTGGAGTGTTCGCTCGGGAGCGGGTGGTCAAGAGACCCAGTACTTC	CAWSVRSGAGGQETQYF
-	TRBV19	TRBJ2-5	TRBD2	TGTGCCAGTAGTAAACCCGGGACTAGCGGGGAGACCCAGTACTTC	CASSKPGTSGETQYF
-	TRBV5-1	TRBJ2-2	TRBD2	TGCGCCAGCAGCTTGGCCGGGAGGGGAGCAGGCGGGGAGCTGTTTTTT	CASSLAGRGAGGELFF
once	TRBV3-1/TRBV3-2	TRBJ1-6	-	TGTGCCAGCAGCCAAGTCCACAGGTTGGATTCACCCCTCCACTTT	CASSQVHRLDSPLHF
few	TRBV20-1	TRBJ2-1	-	TGCAGTGCTAGTGAGGGCCGGGATTACAATGAGCAGTTCTTC	CSASEGRDYNEQFF
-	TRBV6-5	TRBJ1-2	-	TGTGCCAGCAGTTACGGGAGAGAGTATGGCTACACCTTC	CASSYGREYGYTF
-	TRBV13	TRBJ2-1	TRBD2	TGTGCCAGCTGGTCTAGCGGGAGGGAACCTTATGGGCAGTTCTTC	CASWSSGREPYGQFF
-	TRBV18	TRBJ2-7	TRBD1	TGTGCCAGCTCACCAGGTGACAGGGGGACCGAGCAGTACTTC	CASSPGDRGTEQYF
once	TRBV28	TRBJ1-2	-	TGTGCCAGCAGTTTAACCCCGACGGGGAACTATGGCTACACCTTC	CASSLTPTGNYGYTF
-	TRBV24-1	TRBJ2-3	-	TGTGCCACCAGTGACCCTGGGGGCCCAGATACGCAGTATTTT	CATSDPGGPDTQYF